This T cell receptor beta chain was sequenced in a study of control samples from healthy donors and cancer patients. Assay: immunoSEQ multiplex PCR; the TCRdb copy retains only in-frame clones and omits some. The sample shows 75,000 to 90,000 clones, approximately 90% of them seen only once. The J segment lost 5 bases and the V segment lost 4 bases, leaving 12 bases of the junction unmatched. The CDR3 has 17 residues. Germline V gene data show CDR1 as KGHDR and CDR2 as SFDVKD. This clonotype was obtained from a man aged 45-65 years in good health. This sequence joins TRBV24-1 and TRBJ2-3; 9 nucleotides agree with TRBD2. The source material was blood. CDR3 sequence (DNA): TGTGCCACCAGTGAAAGCCCGGGCGGGGGGGCCGGAGATACGCAGTATTTT. This codes for CATSESPGGGAGDTQYF.